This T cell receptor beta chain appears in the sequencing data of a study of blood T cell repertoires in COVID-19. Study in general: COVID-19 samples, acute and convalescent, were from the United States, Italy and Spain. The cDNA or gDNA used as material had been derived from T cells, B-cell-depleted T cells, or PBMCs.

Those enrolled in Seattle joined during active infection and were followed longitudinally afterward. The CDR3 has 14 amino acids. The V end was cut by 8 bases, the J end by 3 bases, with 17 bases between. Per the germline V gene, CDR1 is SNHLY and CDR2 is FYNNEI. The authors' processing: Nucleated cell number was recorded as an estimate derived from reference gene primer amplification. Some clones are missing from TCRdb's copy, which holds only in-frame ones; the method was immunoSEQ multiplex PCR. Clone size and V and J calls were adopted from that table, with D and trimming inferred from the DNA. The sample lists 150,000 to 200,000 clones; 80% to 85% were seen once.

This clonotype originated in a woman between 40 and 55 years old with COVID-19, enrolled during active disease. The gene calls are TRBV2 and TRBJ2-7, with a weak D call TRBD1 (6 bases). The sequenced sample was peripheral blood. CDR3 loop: CASHLQGGSYEQYF. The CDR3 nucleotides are TGTGCCAGCCACCTACAGGGTGGGAGCTACGAGCAGTACTTC.